One sample yielded the 32 T cell receptor beta chains listed below, sequenced in a study of T cells in Graves' hyperthyroidism and ophthalmopathy. TCR beta CDR3 sequences were amplified from RNA transcripts. The HTBI primer set was used in a first-round RT-PCR of the TCR CDR3. TCRdb used MiXCR to reprocess the multiplex PCR reads, holding one entry per CDR3 protein. The table records about 610,000 distinct CDR3 sequences, 40% to 55% of them present only once. Sequences were obtained from peripheral blood or thyroid tissue (not recorded which). These receptors originate from a woman under 30 with Graves' hyperthyroidism.

V is TRBV7-9 and J is TRBJ2-7, with 12 bases identical to TRBD2. Germline-derived CDR1 and CDR2 are SEHNR and FQNEAQ (reference sequence). Trimming at V came to 4 bases and at J to 5 bases, leaving 9 bases not matched to a gene. The length of the CDR3 is 16 residues. The DNA of the CDR3 is TGTGCCAGCAGCTCGAACTCACTAGCGGGGGGCCACGAGCAGTACTTC. Translating gives CASSSNSLAGGHEQYF.

The chain employs TRBV20-1 and TRBJ1-6; no clear D. V lost 4 bases to trimming and J lost 9 bases, with 10 bases between them. The CDR3 covers 12 residues. CDR1 DFQATT and CDR2 SNEGSKA come from the germline V gene (reference sequence). The CDR3 nucleotides are TGCAGTGCTAAGATTCGGGGTTCACCCCTCCACTTT. This encodes CSAKIRGSPLHF.

This clonotype came up many times. J is TRBJ1-1 and V is TRBV2; D perhaps matches TRBD1 (6 bases). This CDR3 contains 15 residues. Looked up from germline, CDR1 is SNHLY and CDR2 is FYNNEI. Trimming took off 11 bases at V and 0 bases at J, with 19 bases between the two ends. The CDR3 bases are TGTGCCCGCCTGTGTGAGGGGGTTATGAACACTGAAGCTTTCTTT. Encoded protein: CARLCEGVMNTEAFF.

This chain uses TRBV9 with TRBJ1-3; D is perhaps TRBD1 (5 bases). Trimming took 3 bases from V and 4 from J, leaving 35 bases between them. From germline, CDR1 is SGDLS and CDR2 YYNGEE. This CDR3 contains 22 residues. Here the CDR3 reads CASSEQPPGRGWRSLAGNTIYF. CDR3 sequence (DNA): TGTGCCAGCAGCGAACAACCCCCCGGGAGGGGATGGAGAAGTCTAGCAGGAAACACCATATATTTT.

This clonotype was observed many times. Without the conserved terminal phenylalanine or tryptophan, this CDR3 likely stems from a read error. Because the CDR3's place on the DNA is in doubt, the DNA is left out and the CDR3 is given as listed by TCRdb. The rearrangement links TRBV20-1 to TRBJ1-2. A total of 9 residues make up the CDR3, ends included. Germline CDR1 and CDR2: DFQATT and SNEGSKA (reference sequence). The CDR3: CSARDGSGL.

V usage is TRBV12-3 or TRBV12-4 and J usage is TRBJ1-3; D not certain. This CDR3 has 17 amino acids. V lost 5 bases and J lost 0, with 17 bases in between. CDR3 loop: CASSPRWRDTSGNTIYF. Here the CDR3 DNA reads TGTGCCAGCAGTCCGCGATGGCGAGACACCTCTGGAAACACCATATATTTT.

On this clonotype itself: This likely comes from a read error, as the CDR3 has no conserved phenylalanine or tryptophan at its end. V is TRBV7-2 and J is TRBJ1-6; tentative D call: TRBD1 (6 bases). V dropped 5 bases and J dropped 0 bases, with 23 bases sitting between them. The length of the CDR3 is 20 residues. The germline V gene has CDR1 SGHTA and CDR2 FQGNSA. In DNA, the CDR3 is TGTGCCAGCAGCAAGCGGGACAAGGCGTTTTCGAGCTCCTATAATTCACCCCTCCACTCT. This gives the protein CASSKRDKAFSSSYNSPLHS.

The genes are TRBV28 and TRBJ2-2; TRBD2 is a possible D gene (6 bases). Looked up from germline, CDR1 is MDHEN and CDR2 is SYDVKM. V lost 6 bases to trimming and J lost 1 base, with 9 bases between them. The CDR3 consists of 14 residues. Here the CDR3 DNA reads TGTGCCAGCAGGGAGGGAGTGAACACCGGGGAGCTGTTTTTT. It specifies CASREGVNTGELFF.

This clonotype came up many times. V usage is TRBV7-8 and J usage is TRBJ2-2; no definite D call. The CDR3 has 15 amino acids. V was clipped by 1 base and J by 2 bases, with 8 bases between them. The germline V gene encodes CDR1 SGHVS and CDR2 FQNEAQ. The CDR3 sequence is CASSLEQLNTGELFF. DNA for the CDR3: TGTGCCAGCAGCTTAGAACAGCTTAACACCGGGGAGCTGTTTTTT.

The rearrangement links TRBV19 to TRBJ2-1; 11 nucleotides match TRBD1. Per the germline V gene, CDR1 is LNHDA and CDR2 is SQIVND (reference sequence). This CDR3 is 16 amino acids long. V lost 4 bases and J lost 0; bases outside the gene matches: 2. The CDR3 region has the DNA TGTGCCAGTAGTAGGGACAGGGGGAGCTCCTACAATGAGCAGTTCTTC. Amino acids: CASSRDRGSSYNEQFF.

The rearrangement links TRBV6-6 to TRBJ1-5, with 9 bases matching TRBD2. The J call is uncertain, as TRBJ2-3 better fits the DNA end. The CDR3 length is 12 residues. Germline loops: CDR1 MNHNY, CDR2 SVGAGI (reference sequence). The CDR3: CAAGGRTDTQYF. The CDR3 nucleotides are TGTGCGGCGGGAGGGCGCACAGATACGCAGTATTTT.

The CDR3 bases are TGTGCCAGCAGCTTGATACCCCTCGCGCAGGAGCAGTACTTC. It is translated as CASSLIPLAQEQYF. This chain uses TRBV11-2 with TRBJ2-7; the D is unclear. Germline V gene lookup returns CDR1 SGHAT and CDR2 FQNNGV. V was clipped by 3 bases and J by 7 bases, with 16 bases between them. This CDR3 comprises 14 residues.

The V and J genes are TRBV12-3 or TRBV12-4 and TRBJ1-1, with 7 bases aligning to TRBD1. The CDR3 covers 16 residues. Losses at the gene ends were 5 bases for V and 1 base for J; bases not matched to a gene: 10. CDR3 sequence reads: CASSAPRTGTNTEAFF. The CDR3 DNA reads TGTGCCAGCAGTGCCCCCCGGACAGGTACGAACACTGAAGCTTTCTTT.

This clonotype was seen repeatedly, ten times or more. V is TRBV2 and J is TRBJ2-2, with D possibly being TRBD1 (5 bases). The CDR3 spans 13 residues. The germline gives CDR1 SNHLY, CDR2 FYNNEI. Trimming cost V 2 bases and J 4 bases, with 5 bases left between them. CDR3 coding DNA: TGTGCCAGCAGTGAACAGGGCACCGGGGAGCTGTTTTTT. It codes for CASSEQGTGELFF.

As for this clonotype: Given a much more abundant clone one base away, this may be a read error. The conserved phenylalanine or tryptophan is not found at the CDR3 terminus, so this likely reflects a read error. The chain is built from TRBV20-1 and TRBJ2-5, with a weak D call TRBD1 (5 bases). Germline CDR1 is DFQATT and CDR2 is SNEGSKA (reference sequence). The CDR3 has 12 residues. Here the CDR3 reads CSSERQQETQYL. The CDR3 DNA reads TGCAGCTCAGAAAGACAGCAAGAGACCCAGTACCTC.

This clonotype was found many times. The rearrangement links TRBV6-6 to TRBJ2-7; 8 nucleotides agree with TRBD1. This CDR3 has 15 amino acids. V was pared by 6 bases and J by 0 bases, with 7 bases of the junction left unmatched. Germline V lookup: CDR1 MNHNY, CDR2 SVGAGI (reference sequence). The CDR3 nucleotides read TGTGCCAGCAGAACAACAGGGGGGAGCTCCTACGAGCAGTACTTC. Translating it yields CASRTTGGSSYEQYF.

V gene TRBV5-1 combines with J gene TRBJ1-5, with D perhaps matching TRBD1 (5 bases). Germline V CDR1 and CDR2: SGHRS, YFSETQ. The CDR3 sequence is 15 residues long. V was cut by 1 base and J by 2 bases, with 10 bases left in between. For the CDR3, the DNA is TGCGCCAGCAGCTTGCCGGGGCTCGGCAATCAGCCCCAGCATTTT. As protein: CASSLPGLGNQPQHF.

This clonotype was detected ten times or more. The chain combines TRBV12-3 or TRBV12-4 with TRBJ2-5, with TRBD2 matching over 9 bases. The junction had 5 bases not matched to a gene; V was cut back by 3 bases and J by 3 bases. The CDR3 spans 15 residues. Here the CDR3 reads CASSFSRTSEETQYF. The CDR3, as DNA: TGTGCCAGCAGTTTTTCAAGGACTAGCGAAGAGACCCAGTACTTC.

In nucleotides, the CDR3 is TGCAGTGCTAGAGATCAGGGGACTAGCGGGAGTCTAGATACGCAGTATTTT. Protein: CSARDQGTSGSLDTQYF. The gene calls are TRBV20-1 and TRBJ2-3; TRBD2 matches 14 bases. V lost 0 bases and J lost 5; bases outside the gene matches: 7. CDR3 size: 17 residues. Germline V gene sequence: CDR1 DFQATT, CDR2 SNEGSKA (reference sequence).

The CDR3: CSGRAETQYF. The CDR3, as DNA: TGCAGCGGGAGGGCGGAGACCCAGTACTTC. V is TRBV29-1 and J is TRBJ2-5, with D possibly being TRBD2 (6 bases). This CDR3 comprises 10 residues. Trimming left V 7 bases short and J 5 bases short, with 8 bases between. Germline V lookup: CDR1 SQVTM, CDR2 ANQGSEA.

This clonotype was picked up many times. The J gene is TRBJ1-1, the V gene TRBV15; D unresolved. The CDR3 has 13 amino acids. Trimming cost V 0 bases and J 7 bases, with 9 bases left between them. Germline assignment: CDR1 LNHNV and CDR2 YYDKDF (reference sequence). CDR3 DNA sequence: TGTGCCACCAGCAGAGATTCGGGATTTGAAGCTTTCTTT. Translation: CATSRDSGFEAFF.

With regard to this clonotype: This sequence may be a read error, since a much larger clone differs from it by one base. This is likely a read error, given that the CDR3 carries no conserved phenylalanine or tryptophan at its end. The chain links TRBV27 to TRBJ2-7; TRBD1 matches at 7 bases. Per germline, CDR1 MNHEY and CDR2 SMNVEV (reference sequence). J lost 2 bases, V lost 4 bases, and 11 bases had no gene match. CDR3 length: 16 residues. The CDR3 DNA is TGTGCCAGCAGTTCCCGGCTACAGGGGCACCCCTACGAGCAGTACTCC. Translated, it gives CASSSRLQGHPYEQYS.

The table lists this clonotype with a few counts. V usage is TRBV29-1 and J usage is TRBJ2-7; the D call may be TRBD1 or TRBD2 (6 bases each). The germline CDR1 and CDR2 sequences are SQVTM and ANQGSEA. The ends were cut back, 8 bases at V and 7 bases at J, with 21 bases in the middle. The CDR3 covers 13 residues. As DNA, the CDR3 is TGCAGCCAAGGGACTCAGGGGACCTTGGAGCAGTACTTC. It specifies CSQGTQGTLEQYF.

The chain recombines TRBV5-1 with TRBJ1-4, with 10 bases matching TRBD1. The CDR3 loop spans 16 amino acids. Germline assignment: CDR1 SGHRS and CDR2 YFSETQ. After removal of 3 bases from V and 7 bases from J, the junction contained 9 bases not matched to a gene. DNA of the CDR3: TGCGCCAGCAGCTACGGGACAGGGGTTAATGGTGAAAAACTGTTTTTT. Translation: CASSYGTGVNGEKLFF.

This clonotype was observed many times. The genes are TRBV9 and TRBJ1-2; no reliable D call. Germline V gene lookup returns CDR1 SGDLS and CDR2 YYNGEE. The CDR3 is 13 residues long. V lost 3 bases to trimming and J lost 2 bases, with 8 bases between them. The CDR3 DNA is TGTGCCAGCAGCGGACTAGAAAACTATGGCTACACCTTC. It codes for CASSGLENYGYTF.

V is TRBV7-1 and J is TRBJ1-2; D is undetermined. TRBV7-1 is assigned to the ORF class and has an uncertain function. Deletions cut 3 bases from V and 4 bases from J, with 12 bases between. The CDR3 contains 14 residues. The CDR3 is CASSSGGPGYGYTF. CDR3 in DNA: TGTGCCAGCAGCTCGGGAGGGCCTGGCTATGGCTACACCTTC.

The chain recombines TRBV12-3 or TRBV12-4 with TRBJ1-1; 9 bases are shared with TRBD1. V was pared by 6 bases and J by 11 bases, with 10 bases of the junction left unmatched. The CDR3 is made up of 13 amino acids. The CDR3 region has the DNA TGTGCCAGCAGGGAACACAGGGGGCTTAGGGCTTTCTTT. Translation: CASREHRGLRAFF.

Concerning this clonotype itself: The junction departs from the called germline gene at one end, perhaps through a read error. This rearrangement joins TRBV7-2 to TRBJ2-5; no firm D call. CDR1 and CDR2 (germline): SGHTA, FQGNSA. This CDR3 comprises 14 residues. CDR3 sequence reads: CVSSSDGIQETQYF. As DNA, the CDR3 is TGTGTCAGCAGCTCGGACGGAATCCAAGAGACCCAGTACTTC.

This clonotype has just a few counts. The chain is built from TRBV6-1 and TRBJ2-5; either TRBD1 or TRBD2 may supply D (5 bases each). The J call may be incorrect, as the DNA end agrees better with TRBJ2-3. CDR1 is MNHNS and CDR2 is SASEGT in the germline V gene. This CDR3 region has 14 residues. The CDR3: CASSDGDGADTQYF. DNA of the CDR3: TGTGCCAGCAGTGATGGGGACGGAGCAGATACGCAGTATTTT.

The CDR3, as DNA: TGCAGTGCTCTATTAAATCGACAGGGTTCACACGAGCATTTT. Translation gives CSALLNRQGSHEHF. The chain uses TRBV20-1 and TRBJ1-5; TRBD1 matches at 7 bases. Germline CDR1 is DFQATT and CDR2 is SNEGSKA (reference sequence). This CDR3 is 14 amino acids long. The junction had 18 bases not matched to a gene; V was cut back by 5 bases and J by 14 bases.

V is TRBV4-2 and J is TRBJ1-2; D is possibly TRBD1 (6 bases). Germline assignment: CDR1 LGHNA and CDR2 YNFKEQ. The V and J ends lost 0 bases and 6 bases respectively, with 14 bases between them. This CDR3 is 15 amino acids long. The CDR3 bases are TGTGCCAGCAGCCAAGAGACAGGACGGGATGATGGCTACACCTTC. Protein sequence: CASSQETGRDDGYTF.

The rearrangement links TRBV5-5 to TRBJ1-2; D unresolved. The CDR3 runs to 15 residues. Germline V gene data show CDR1 as SGHKS and CDR2 as YYEKEE (reference sequence). Deletions cut 4 bases from V and 3 bases from J, with 16 bases between. The CDR3 is CASSRTRAEYYGYTF. CDR3 bases: TGTGCCAGCAGCCGAACACGGGCGGAATACTATGGCTACACCTTC.